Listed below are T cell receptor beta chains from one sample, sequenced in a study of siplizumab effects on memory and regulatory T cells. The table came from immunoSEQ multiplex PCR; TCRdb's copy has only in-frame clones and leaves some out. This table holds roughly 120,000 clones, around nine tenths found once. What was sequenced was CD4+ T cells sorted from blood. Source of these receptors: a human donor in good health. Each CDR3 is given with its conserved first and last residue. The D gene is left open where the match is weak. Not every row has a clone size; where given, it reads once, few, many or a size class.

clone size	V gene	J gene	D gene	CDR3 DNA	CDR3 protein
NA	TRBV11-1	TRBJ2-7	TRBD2	TGTGCCAGCAGCTTAGCGGCGAGCGGGAGTAGGGAGCAGTACTTC	CASSLAASGSREQYF
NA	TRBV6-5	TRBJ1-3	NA	TGTGCCAGCAGTTGGGGCTCCCTTAATTTAGGGGGCACCATATATTTT	CASSWGSLNLGGTIYF
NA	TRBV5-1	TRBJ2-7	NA	TGCGCCAGCAGCTTGGATCTGAATCCTACCTACGAGCAGTACTTC	CASSLDLNPTYEQYF
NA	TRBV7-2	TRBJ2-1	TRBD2	TGTGCCAGCAGCTTAGATGGGACTAGCGGGAGGGCTCCGTTCTTC	CASSLDGTSGRAPFF
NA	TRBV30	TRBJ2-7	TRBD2	TGTGCCTGGAAACTAGCGGGTGCCTACGAGCAGTACTTC	CAWKLAGAYEQYF
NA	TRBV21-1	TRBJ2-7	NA	TGTGCCAGCAGCAAAGGGCACAACTACGAGCAGTACTTC	CASSKGHNYEQYF
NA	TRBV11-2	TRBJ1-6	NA	TGTGCCAGCAGCTTAAGTTTTGACAGGTCGGGTAATTCACCCCTCCACTTT	CASSLSFDRSGNSPLHF
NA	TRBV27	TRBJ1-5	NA	TGTGCCAGCAGTGCCATCGGGTGGTATAGCAATCAGCCCCAGCATTTT	CASSAIGWYSNQPQHF
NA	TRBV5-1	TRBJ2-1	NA	TGCGCCAGCAGCCGAAGGGGTGAAGGGTTCGGCGGCAATGAGCAGTTCTTC	CASSRRGEGFGGNEQFF
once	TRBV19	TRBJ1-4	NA	TGTGCCAGTAGTACCTCCGGGACAATGAATGAAAAACTGTTTTTT	CASSTSGTMNEKLFF
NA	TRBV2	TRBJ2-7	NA	TGTGCCAGCAGTGAAGCGCTGTTGGGGGGCTACGAGCAGTACTTC	CASSEALLGGYEQYF
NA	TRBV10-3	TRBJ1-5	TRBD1	TGTGCCATCAGGGACGGACAGGGCGTCGGTCAGCCCCAGCATTTT	CAIRDGQGVGQPQHF
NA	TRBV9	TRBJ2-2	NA	TGTGCCAGCAGCGTAGCGGGGAGGAACACCGGGGAGCTGTTTTTT	CASSVAGRNTGELFF
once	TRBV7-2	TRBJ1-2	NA	TGTGCCAGCAGCTTAGGCGGGGAATCCTATGGCTACACCTTC	CASSLGGESYGYTF
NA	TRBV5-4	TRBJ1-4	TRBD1	TGTGCCAGCAGCGAAAACAGGGGGCTGAACGAAAAACTGTTTTTT	CASSENRGLNEKLFF
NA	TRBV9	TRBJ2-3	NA	TGTGCCAGCAGCGTAGAACGAGGTCCAGATACGCAGTATTTT	CASSVERGPDTQYF
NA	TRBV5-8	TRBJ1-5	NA	TGTGCCAGCAGCTTGCAAATCCTGAATCAGCCCCAGCATTTT	CASSLQILNQPQHF
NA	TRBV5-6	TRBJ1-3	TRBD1	TGTGCCAGCAGCTGGGGACAGGGGGCTGGAAACACCATATATTTT	CASSWGQGAGNTIYF
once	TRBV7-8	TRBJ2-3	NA	TGTGCCAGCAGGGACAGAAGGAATACGCAGTATTTT	CASRDRRNTQYF
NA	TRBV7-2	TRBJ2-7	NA	TGTGCCAGCAGCTTAAATCCCAACTACGAGCAGTACTTC	CASSLNPNYEQYF
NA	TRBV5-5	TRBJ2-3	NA	TGTGCCAGCAGCCTGGGAGATGTAGTGGATACGCAGTATTTT	CASSLGDVVDTQYF
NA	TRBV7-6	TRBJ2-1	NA	TGTGCCAGCAGTCGGGGTAGCTCCTACAATGAGCAGTTCTTC	CASSRGSSYNEQFF
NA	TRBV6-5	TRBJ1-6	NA	TGTGCCAGCAGTTACTTCTTCCTTGGGGATAATTCACCCCTCCACTTT	CASSYFFLGDNSPLHF
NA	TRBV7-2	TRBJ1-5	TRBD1	TGTGCCAGCAGCCGGGACAGGGGGGCTCAGCCCCAGCATTTT	CASSRDRGAQPQHF
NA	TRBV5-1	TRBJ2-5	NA	TGCGCCAGCAGAACCATTAGCTGGGATAAAGAGACCCAGTACTTC	CASRTISWDKETQYF
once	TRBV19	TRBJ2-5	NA	TGTGCCAGTAGTGAGGGCTCCAGGGGTGAGACCCAGTACTTC	CASSEGSRGETQYF
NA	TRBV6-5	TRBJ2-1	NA	TGTGCCAGCAGTTCGCTGGGGGGAGGGGGAAATGAGCAGTTCTTC	CASSSLGGGGNEQFF
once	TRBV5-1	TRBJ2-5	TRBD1	TGCGCCAGCAGCGGACAGCCAGGGGGTGAGACCCAGTACTTC	CASSGQPGGETQYF
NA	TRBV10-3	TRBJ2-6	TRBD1	TGTGCCATCAGCCTGACAGGGATCAGCTCTGGGGCCAACGTCCTGACTTTC	CAISLTGISSGANVLTF
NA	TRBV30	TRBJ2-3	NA	TGTGCTGTTTCGGACGCCGTCTCGGATACGCAGTATTTT	CAVSDAVSDTQYF
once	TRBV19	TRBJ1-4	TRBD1	TGTGCCAGTACAAACACGCGGGGACAGGGGACTAATGAAAAACTGTTTTTT	CASTNTRGQGTNEKLFF
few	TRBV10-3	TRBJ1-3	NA	TGTGCCATCAGCCCACGAGACAGCTCTGGAAACACCATATATTTT	CAISPRDSSGNTIYF
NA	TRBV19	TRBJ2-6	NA	TGTGCCAGTACTCAAAGGTGGCAGGGGGGATCTGGGGCCAACGTCCTGACTTTC	CASTQRWQGGSGANVLTF
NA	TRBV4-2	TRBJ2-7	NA	TGTGCCAGCAGCCAAGATACATCCTACGAGCAGTACTTC	CASSQDTSYEQYF
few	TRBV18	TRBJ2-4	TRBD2	TGTGCCAGCTCACCACGGCAACTAGCGGGACTCAACATTCAGTACTTC	CASSPRQLAGLNIQYF
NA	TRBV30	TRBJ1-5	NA	TGTGCCTGGAGTTCGGACCAGGCCAATCAGCCCCAGCATTTT	CAWSSDQANQPQHF
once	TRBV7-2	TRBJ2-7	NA	TGTGCCAGCAGCCCCACCGGAAACATGTACGAGCAGTACTTC	CASSPTGNMYEQYF
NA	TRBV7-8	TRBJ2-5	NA	TGTGCCAGCAGCCTCGGGGACCCGGGAGAGACCCAGTACTTC	CASSLGDPGETQYF